These T cell receptor beta chains were read from a single sample in a study of cytomegalovirus exposure and HLA in healthy donors. The data were produced by immunoSEQ multiplex PCR, yet TCRdb's version contains in-frame clones alone and is incomplete. The sample has about 210,000 clones, approximately 80% seen once. Sequencing input: PBMCs. All receptors come from a young man in good health and CMV-seronegative. CDR3s include the opening cysteine and the closing phenylalanine or tryptophan. The D gene is left open where the match is weak. Clone size is not always given. Where it is, it says once, few, many or a class for expanded clones.

J,D,size,V,CDR3,DNA
TRBJ2-2,TRBD2,.,TRBV19,CATLRGGATGELFF,TGTGCCACCCTACGGGGGGGCGCGACCGGGGAGCTGTTTTTT
TRBJ1-1,.,.,TRBV5-1,CASSLSVLADTEALF,TGCGCCAGCAGCCTCTCGGTCCTGGCGGACACTGAAGCTTTATTT
TRBJ1-2,.,.,TRBV6-4,CASTRGYGYTF,TGTGCCAGCACCCGGGGCTATGGCTACACCTTC
TRBJ2-1,.,.,TRBV12-5,CASGSRGDNEQFF,TGTGCTAGTGGGTCCAGGGGGGACAATGAGCAGTTCTTC
TRBJ1-2,TRBD1,.,TRBV7-2,CASRQTGGVGYTF,TGTGCCAGCAGGCAAACAGGGGGCGTTGGCTACACCTTC
TRBJ2-7,.,few,TRBV19,CASSIEEGMKQYF,TGTGCCAGTAGTATTGAGGAGGGAATGAAGCAGTACTTC
TRBJ2-3,TRBD2,.,TRBV18,CASSERGSLTNTQYF,TGTGCCAGCTCAGAGCGGGGCAGTCTTACAAATACGCAGTATTTT
TRBJ1-5,.,.,TRBV19,CASSSTRTVDQPQHF,TGTGCCAGTAGTAGCACTCGGACAGTGGATCAGCCCCAGCATTTT
TRBJ2-7,.,.,TRBV7-9,CASTNGTFYEQYF,TGTGCCAGCACCAATGGGACATTCTACGAGCAGTACTTC
TRBJ2-1,TRBD1,few,TRBV4-1,CASSLQGARQFF,TGCGCCAGCAGCCTGCAGGGGGCAAGGCAGTTCTTC
TRBJ2-7,TRBD2,.,TRBV6-6,CASSYDGGAYEQYF,TGTGCCAGCAGTTACGACGGGGGGGCCTACGAGCAGTACTTC
TRBJ2-7,TRBD2,few,TRBV28,CASSLSGTITPEQYF,TGTGCCAGCAGTTTATCCGGGACTATAACCCCCGAGCAGTACTTC
TRBJ2-2,.,.,TRBV10-3,CATLNPNTGELFF,TGTGCCACCCTAAACCCGAACACCGGGGAGCTGTTTTTT
TRBJ2-7,.,.,TRBV7-8,CASSLPSTGRRYEQYF,TGTGCCAGCAGCCTTCCTTCGACAGGGAGGCGCTACGAGCAGTACTTC
TRBJ2-7,.,.,TRBV15,CATSRDRTEYEQYF,TGTGCCACCAGCAGAGACCGGACAGAATACGAGCAGTACTTC
TRBJ1-6,.,.,TRBV6-6,CASSYSKGSPLHF,TGTGCCAGCAGTTACTCGAAGGGGTCACCCCTCCACTTT
TRBJ2-3,TRBD2,.,TRBV6-1,CASSGLAGGRTQYF,TGTGCCAGCAGTGGGCTAGCGGGGGGGCGTACGCAGTATTTT
TRBJ1-3,TRBD1,.,TRBV5-4,CASSGQGSDTIYF,TGTGCCAGCAGCGGACAGGGGTCAGACACCATATATTTT
TRBJ1-2,TRBD1,.,TRBV27,CASSQDRVSGYTF,TGTGCCAGCAGTCAGGACAGGGTGAGCGGCTACACCTTC
TRBJ2-3,TRBD1,few,TRBV27,CASSPRMTTGGDTQYF,TGTGCCAGCAGTCCCCGCATGACCACAGGGGGGGATACGCAGTATTTT
TRBJ1-5,.,few,TRBV4-1,CASAVGADQPQHF,TGCGCCAGCGCTGTAGGGGCTGATCAGCCCCAGCATTTT
TRBJ2-1,.,.,TRBV5-1,CASSFSGDSYNEQFF,TGCGCCAGCAGCTTTAGCGGCGACTCCTACAATGAGCAGTTCTTC
TRBJ1-2,TRBD1,.,TRBV10-3,CAATGTGVGGYGYTF,TGTGCCGCCACCGGGACAGGGGTGGGCGGCTATGGCTACACCTTC
TRBJ1-5,.,.,TRBV28,CASSLWAVQPQHF,TGTGCCAGCAGTTTATGGGCAGTTCAGCCCCAGCATTTT
TRBJ1-2,.,.,TRBV9,CASSVASRGGNYGYTF,TGTGCCAGCAGCGTAGCCTCTAGGGGAGGCAACTATGGCTACACCTTC
TRBJ1-2,.,.,TRBV5-1,CASNPTSGVRFGGYTF,TGCGCCAGCAACCCGACTTCCGGAGTGCGATTCGGTGGCTACACCTTC
TRBJ2-5,.,.,TRBV7-9,CASSLNWADSQETQYF,TGTGCCAGCAGCTTAAACTGGGCGGACAGCCAAGAGACCCAGTACTTC
TRBJ2-7,TRBD1,once,TRBV4-1,CASSHRQGAAYEQYF,TGCGCCAGCAGCCACCGCCAGGGGGCAGCCTACGAGCAGTACTTC
TRBJ1-1,.,.,TRBV11-2,CASSPVGTEAFF,TGTGCCAGCAGCCCCGTCGGCACTGAAGCTTTCTTT
TRBJ2-7,TRBD1,.,TRBV18,CASSHGQGSPGQYF,TGTGCCAGCTCCCACGGACAGGGAAGCCCAGGGCAGTACTTC
TRBJ2-2,.,.,TRBV18,CASSPTWRAGELFF,TGTGCCAGCTCACCCACTTGGAGGGCCGGGGAGCTGTTTTTT
TRBJ2-2,TRBD1,few,TRBV2,CASRWDRGLSDTGELFF,TGTGCCAGTAGGTGGGACAGGGGGCTAAGTGACACCGGGGAGCTGTTTTTT
TRBJ2-7,.,.,TRBV7-3,CASSLYSGREQYF,TGTGCCAGCAGCTTATACTCAGGCCGCGAGCAGTACTTC
TRBJ1-2,.,.,TRBV6-6,CASRGRGSDGYTF,TGTGCCAGCAGGGGTAGGGGTTCGGATGGCTACACCTTC
TRBJ2-7,TRBD2,.,TRBV18,CASSPFAGEAYEQYF,TGTGCCAGCTCACCTTTCGCGGGAGAGGCCTACGAGCAGTACTTC
TRBJ1-1,TRBD1,.,TRBV28,CASQTGRPEAFF,TGTGCCAGTCAGACAGGGAGGCCTGAAGCTTTCTTT
TRBJ2-3,.,.,TRBV7-2,CASSLAGAASTQYF,TGTGCCAGCAGCTTAGCGGGGGCCGCAAGTACGCAGTATTTT
TRBJ1-2,.,.,TRBV6-4,CASSDPDRDFEESGYTF,TGTGCCAGCAGTGACCCCGACAGAGACTTCGAGGAGAGTGGCTACACCTTC
TRBJ1-4,TRBD1,once,TRBV5-1,CASRSGTGRTNEKLFF,TGCGCCAGCAGATCCGGGACAGGGAGGACTAATGAAAAACTGTTTTTT
TRBJ2-7,.,.,TRBV7-9,CASSLAAPPTYEQYF,TGTGCCAGCAGCTTAGCGGCCCCTCCCACCTACGAGCAGTACTTC
TRBJ2-1,TRBD1,.,TRBV9,CASSVGGTVYNEQFF,TGTGCCAGCAGCGTAGGTGGGACAGTGTACAATGAGCAGTTCTTC